This TCR beta chain came from a study of blood T cell repertoires in COVID-19. The overall study: Samples representing acute and convalescent COVID-19 were sourced from the United States, Italy and Spain. T cells, B-cell-depleted T cells, or PBMCs provided the cDNA or gDNA that served as material.

With 3 bases removed from V and 7 bases from J, the gap between germline ends came to 8 bases. The germline V gene has CDR1 SNHLY and CDR2 FYNNEI. This CDR3 comprises 12 residues. This clone was seen more than once but under ten times. In the same sample, other DNA sequences code for this CDR3. Original handling: Quantification of nucleated cells was approximated via reference gene primer amplification. Clones were sequenced by immunoSEQ multiplex PCR, and TCRdb holds only the in-frame ones, with some missing. V and J calls and clone size are those listed in that table; D and trimming were worked out from the DNA. The sample records hundreds of thousands of clones, around nine tenths being singletons.

The specimen was peripheral blood. The V and J genes are TRBV2 and TRBJ2-3; D call uncertain. The sequence came from an older man with acute or convalescent COVID-19. CDR3 amino acids: CASSDRSNTQYF. In DNA form, the CDR3 reads TGTGCCAGCAGTGACAGGTCTAATACGCAGTATTTT.